Listed below are T cell receptor beta chains from one sample, sequenced in a study of CD8 T cells in Susac syndrome. Each CDR3 protein gets one entry after TCRdb re-called the immunoSEQ multiplex PCR reads with MiXCR. The repertoire holds around 280,000 distinct CDR3 sequences, about 85% seen once, with approximately 0.11% in the top ten. The material sequenced was CD8+ T cells from PBMCs. The receptors originated from a human donor with multiple sclerosis. Both conserved end residues are part of each CDR3. The order of the fields is J gene, clone size, D gene, V gene, CDR3 DNA, CDR3 protein. A D gene is named only where the DNA matches it firmly. Clone size, where shown, is once, few, many, or a class for clones that have expanded.

TRBJ1-5 | . | . | TRBV27 | TGTGCCAGCTCCCCGTGGGGGAGCAATCAGCCCCAGCATTTT | CASSPWGSNQPQHF
TRBJ2-7 | . | TRBD2 | TRBV12-3/TRBV12-4 | TGTGCCAGTCCGAGGGGAGGGTATTTTTACGAGCAGTACTTC | CASPRGGYFYEQYF
TRBJ1-5 | . | . | TRBV6-1 | TGTGCCAGCAGTTCGGACAGCAATCAGCCCCAGCATTTT | CASSSDSNQPQHF
TRBJ2-1 | . | . | TRBV28 | TGTGCCATCATTGGACCGGACAATGAGCAGTTCTTC | CAIIGPDNEQFF
TRBJ2-5 | . | . | TRBV7-9 | TGTGCCAGCAGCTTAGGGGGGGTGCTGGAGACCCAGTACTTC | CASSLGGVLETQYF
TRBJ2-3 | once | . | TRBV4-1 | TGCGCCAGCAGCCGCCCTTGGTCCATCAGAGATACGCAGTATTTT | CASSRPWSIRDTQYF
TRBJ2-7 | few | . | TRBV6-2/TRBV6-3 | TGTGCCAGCAGTTACCAAAGTCCGGGGCCCTACGAGCAGTACTTC | CASSYQSPGPYEQYF
TRBJ2-7 | . | TRBD1 | TRBV5-6 | TGTGCCAGCAGCTTATTCCGGGACAGCCTGTACTACGAGCAGTACTTC | CASSLFRDSLYYEQYF
TRBJ2-1 | . | TRBD2 | TRBV7-6 | TGTGCCAGCAGCTTTTCTAGCGGGAGCGGGGAGCAGTTCTTC | CASSFSSGSGEQFF
TRBJ2-3 | . | . | TRBV2 | TGTGCCAGCATGGGACCTCGGGGGACAGATACGCAGTATTTT | CASMGPRGTDTQYF
TRBJ2-7 | . | . | TRBV28 | TGTGCCAGCAGTTCACTCTTAGGGTCCTACGAGCAGTACTTC | CASSSLLGSYEQYF
TRBJ2-7 | . | . | TRBV30 | TGTGCCTGGAGTCCCCTTAGGGACCACGAGCAGTACTTC | CAWSPLRDHEQYF
TRBJ1-2 | . | . | TRBV20-1 | TGCAGTGCTTCTCGGCGATGGGGTGGCTACACCTTC | CSASRRWGGYTF
TRBJ2-7 | . | TRBD1 | TRBV16 | TGTGCCAGCAGCCAATCGGGACAGACCTACGAGCAGTACTTC | CASSQSGQTYEQYF
TRBJ2-1 | . | . | TRBV7-6 | TGTGCCAGCAGCTTAGCTGCGTGGGACGGCGTGAATGAGCAGTTCTTC | CASSLAAWDGVNEQFF
TRBJ1-1 | . | TRBD1 | TRBV9 | TGTGCCAGCAGCGCAAGGACCGGGACAGTCACTGAAGCTTTCTTT | CASSARTGTVTEAFF
TRBJ2-1 | . | . | TRBV7-6 | TGTGCCAGCAGCTTAGCCCCGATTCCCCGGGGCTCCTACAATGAGCAGTTCTTC | CASSLAPIPRGSYNEQFF
TRBJ2-1 | . | TRBD2 | TRBV12-5 | TGTGCTAGTGGTTTGCCCGGACTAGCGAGTTACAATGAGCAGTTCTTC | CASGLPGLASYNEQFF
TRBJ1-5 | . | . | TRBV20-1 | TGCAGTGCTAGTAACAGGATGGGACTAAATCAGCCCCAGCATTTT | CSASNRMGLNQPQHF
TRBJ2-7 | once | TRBD2 | TRBV2 | TGTGCCAGCAGTCGACTAGCGGGGGCCCGGGCCCACGAGCAGTACTTC | CASSRLAGARAHEQYF
TRBJ2-7 | . | TRBD2 | TRBV5-6 | TGTGCCAGCAGCCGGGCGGGACTAGCGGAGAGCTCCTACGAGCAGTACTTC | CASSRAGLAESSYEQYF
TRBJ2-7 | few | TRBD1 | TRBV2 | TGTGCCAGCCAGGGGGTCGAGCAGTACTTC | CASQGVEQYF
TRBJ2-7 | . | . | TRBV20-1 | TGCAGTGCTAGAGACCTGGACAGCCCCAGAGAAGGGGAGCAGTACTTC | CSARDLDSPREGEQYF